These T cell receptor beta chains were read from a single sample in a study of CD8+CD57+ T cells in acquired aplastic anemia. One entry per CDR3 protein, called by TCRdb with MiXCR from the reads. Of 310,000 or so distinct CDR3 sequences listed, under 65% are singletons. The sample consisted of sorted CD4+, CD8+, or CD8+CD57+ T cells (not recorded which) from PBMCs. Receptor source: a human donor with aplastic anemia. Each CDR3 is given with its conserved first and last residue. A D gene is named only where the DNA matches it firmly. Some rows have no size entry. The others give once, few or many, or a class for an expanded clone.

size: many; V: TRBV6-5; J: TRBJ2-1; D: -; CDR3: CASSSSRNEQFF; DNA: TGTGCCAGCAGCAGTAGCAGGAATGAGCAGTTCTTC
size: -; V: TRBV7-8; J: TRBJ2-1; D: TRBD2; CDR3: CASRAGASGGNEQFF; DNA: TGTGCCAGCAGGGCAGGGGCTAGCGGGGGCAATGAGCAGTTCTTC
size: medium-sized; V: TRBV24-1; J: TRBJ2-5; D: TRBD2; CDR3: CATSAAGGPQETQYF; DNA: TGTGCCACCAGTGCAGCGGGAGGGCCCCAAGAGACCCAGTACTTC
size: once; V: TRBV20-1; J: TRBJ1-5; D: -; CDR3: CSARESSTANQPQHF; DNA: TGCAGTGCTAGAGAAAGTTCGACAGCTAATCAGCCCCAGCATTTT
size: many; V: TRBV2; J: TRBJ1-1; D: -; CDR3: CASRPDGAEAFF; DNA: TGTGCCAGCCGCCCTGATGGGGCTGAAGCTTTCTTT
size: -; V: TRBV7-9; J: TRBJ2-5; D: TRBD2; CDR3: CASSDPGLAEETQYF; DNA: TGTGCCAGCAGCGACCCGGGACTAGCGGAAGAGACCCAGTACTTC
size: -; V: TRBV4-2; J: TRBJ2-7; D: TRBD2; CDR3: CASSQEELAGYEQYF; DNA: TGTGCCAGCAGCCAAGAAGAACTAGCGGGGTACGAGCAGTACTTC
size: -; V: TRBV24-1; J: TRBJ1-2; D: -; CDR3: CATSDLGASVYTF; DNA: TGTGCCACCAGTGATTTGGGGGCTAGTGTCTACACCTTC
size: many; V: TRBV12-3/TRBV12-4; J: TRBJ2-3; D: -; CDR3: CASRPDPGGTDTQYF; DNA: TGTGCCAGCAGACCCGACCCAGGGGGCACAGATACGCAGTATTTT
size: few; V: TRBV18; J: TRBJ2-6; D: -; CDR3: CASSPQGGFTGANVLTF; DNA: TGTGCCAGCTCACCACAAGGGGGGTTTACTGGGGCCAACGTCCTGACTTTC
size: many; V: TRBV6-1; J: TRBJ1-2; D: -; CDR3: CASSKGEGVGYGYTF; DNA: TGTGCCAGCAGTAAAGGGGAGGGGGTCGGCTATGGCTACACCTTC
size: many; V: TRBV20-1; J: TRBJ2-5; D: TRBD2; CDR3: CSARLAGGLQETQYF; DNA: TGCAGTGCTAGACTAGCGGGAGGACTCCAAGAGACCCAGTACTTC
size: -; V: TRBV7-9; J: TRBJ2-6; D: -; CDR3: CASSVGASATGANVLTF; DNA: TGTGCCAGCAGCGTAGGGGCGTCAGCAACTGGGGCCAACGTCCTGACTTTC
size: few; V: TRBV19; J: TRBJ2-5; D: TRBD2; CDR3: CASSFLAGGPETQYF; DNA: TGTGCCAGTAGTTTCTTAGCGGGAGGGCCAGAGACCCAGTACTTC
size: once; V: TRBV13; J: TRBJ1-1; D: -; CDR3: CASSLEWEPGAFF; DNA: TGTGCCAGCAGCTTAGAGTGGGAACCTGGAGCTTTCTTT
size: -; V: TRBV7-9; J: TRBJ2-5; D: TRBD2; CDR3: CASSFGAGGLEQYF; DNA: TGTGCCAGCAGCTTCGGGGCGGGGGGGTTGGAGCAGTACTTC
size: -; V: TRBV24-1; J: TRBJ2-1; D: TRBD2; CDR3: CATSDLAGGLKEQFF; DNA: TGTGCCACCAGTGATTTGGCGGGAGGGTTGAAGGAGCAGTTCTTC
size: many; V: TRBV6-1; J: TRBJ2-7; D: -; CDR3: CASSSLTGLAYEQYF; DNA: TGTGCCAGCAGCAGTCTCACGGGGCTGGCCTACGAGCAGTACTTC
size: many; V: TRBV5-1; J: TRBJ2-7; D: -; CDR3: CASSSVQGYEQYF; DNA: TGCGCCAGCAGCTCCGTACAGGGCTACGAGCAGTACTTC
size: many; V: TRBV24-1; J: TRBJ2-1; D: -; CDR3: CATSDPGASYNEQFF; DNA: TGTGCCACCAGTGATCCGGGGGCCTCCTACAATGAGCAGTTCTTC
size: -; V: TRBV20-1; J: TRBJ2-5; D: TRBD1; CDR3: CSAGPGTGAETQYF; DNA: TGCAGTGCTGGACCCGGGACAGGGGCAGAGACCCAGTACTTC
size: -; V: TRBV24-1; J: TRBJ2-7; D: -; CDR3: CATSDFEGYEQYF; DNA: TGTGCCACCAGTGATTTCGAGGGATACGAGCAGTACTTC
size: -; V: TRBV27; J: TRBJ2-3; D: -; CDR3: CASSLSKTTDTQYF; DNA: TGTGCCAGCAGTTTATCGAAGACAACAGATACGCAGTATTTT